This TCR beta chain was retrieved from a study of T-cell reconstitution after alpha-beta-depleted transplantation in children. Findings and limits, study-wide: There were reportedly several hundred expanded graft clones from which alpha-beta T cells came about two months after transplant. Newly produced T cells mostly accounted for T-cell counts and diversity one year post-transplant.

As for this clonotype: The antigen is undetermined.

It was with unique molecular identifiers that the TCRbeta library was prepared. One entry per CDR3 protein, called by TCRdb with MiXCR from the PCR reads. Of about a million distinct CDR3 sequences detected, about 29% appear once; the ten largest clones hold 28%. CDR3 length equals 14 residues. Trimming took off 6 bases at V and 7 bases at J, with 16 bases between the two ends. CDR1 KGHSH and CDR2 LQKENI come from the germline V gene. The genes are TRBV18 and TRBJ2-1, with D possibly TRBD2 on 6 matching bases. The clonotype was recovered from a boy under three years old who had a stem cell transplant for SCID, so the T cells may come from the graft donor. The input for sequencing was PBMCs, mostly from graft donor cells, taken 360 days after TCRalphabeta/CD19-depleted stem cell transplant. Here the CDR3 DNA reads TGTGCCAGCTCGTCGACTAGAGTGCGGAATGAGCAGTTCTTC. Translating it yields CASSSTRVRNEQFF. The whole variable domain, remainder taken from reference TRBV18 and TRBJ2-1, is NAGVMQNPRHLVRRRGQEARLRCSPMKGHSHVYWYRQLPEEGLKFMVYLQKENIIDESGMPKERFSAEFPKEGPSILRIQQVVRGDSAAYFCASSSTRVRNEQFFGPGTRLTVL.